This is a list of T cell receptor beta chains from one sample in a study of blood T cell repertoires in COVID-19. Clones were read by immunoSEQ multiplex PCR, and TCRdb kept only the in-frame ones, dropping some. The data hold some 240,000 clones, with 88% observed a single time. Sequenced sample: peripheral blood. All receptors come from a woman aged 70 to 79 with COVID-19, enrolled during active disease. CDR3s include the opening cysteine and the closing phenylalanine or tryptophan. D genes are given only for firm matches. Clone size appears in some rows only: once, few, many, or a class for an expanded clone.

abundance,v_gene,d_gene,j_gene,CDR3aa,CDR3nt
-,TRBV6-5,-,TRBJ1-1,CASRAQGRNTEAFF,TGTGCCAGCAGGGCCCAGGGTAGGAACACTGAAGCTTTCTTT
-,TRBV7-9,TRBD2,TRBJ2-3,CASSPLAGGPGDTQYF,TGTGCCAGCTCCCCGCTAGCGGGAGGGCCTGGAGATACGCAGTATTTT
-,TRBV19,TRBD1,TRBJ2-7,CASSTTGGNEEQYF,TGTGCCAGTAGTACGACAGGGGGCAATGAAGAGCAGTACTTC
-,TRBV2,TRBD1,TRBJ2-7,CASREQTGLWDEQYF,TGTGCCAGCAGGGAACAGACAGGGTTATGGGACGAGCAGTACTTC
-,TRBV9,TRBD1,TRBJ1-1,CASSRGQGAGNTEAFF,TGTGCCAGCAGCCGGGGACAGGGGGCGGGAAACACTGAAGCTTTCTTT
few,TRBV4-1,-,TRBJ1-2,CASSQDWGTFSNYGYTF,TGCGCCAGCAGCCAAGATTGGGGGACATTCTCTAACTATGGCTACACCTTC
-,TRBV11-2,-,TRBJ1-6,CASSLGGRWSPLHF,TGTGCCAGCAGCTTAGGGGGGAGGTGGTCACCCCTCCACTTT
few,TRBV6-1,-,TRBJ1-1,CASSERDKVIAFF,TGTGCCAGCAGTGAACGGGACAAGGTGATAGCTTTCTTT
-,TRBV6-5,-,TRBJ2-1,CASRVTQSSYNEQFF,TGTGCCAGCAGGGTCACACAGAGCTCCTACAATGAGCAGTTCTTC
-,TRBV13,TRBD2,TRBJ2-1,CASSLGFAGGSYNEQFF,TGTGCCAGCAGCTTAGGCTTCGCGGGAGGGTCCTACAATGAGCAGTTCTTC
-,TRBV9,-,TRBJ1-2,CASSVDEAHYGYTF,TGTGCCAGCAGCGTAGACGAGGCCCACTATGGCTACACCTTC
-,TRBV2,TRBD1,TRBJ1-5,CASKLTGDSNQPQHF,TGTGCCAGCAAGTTAACAGGGGATAGCAATCAGCCCCAGCATTTT
-,TRBV5-1,TRBD1,TRBJ2-7,CASSNGQGTGEQYF,TGCGCCAGCAGCAACGGACAGGGTACGGGCGAGCAGTACTTC
-,TRBV30,TRBD2,TRBJ2-3,CAWSPSSGTQYF,TGTGCCTGGAGTCCTTCTAGCGGTACGCAGTATTTT
-,TRBV7-9,TRBD2,TRBJ2-1,CASSPRLAGDNEQFF,TGTGCCAGCAGCCCGAGACTAGCGGGTGACAATGAGCAGTTCTTC
-,TRBV5-1,-,TRBJ2-7,CASSPGPGTYEQYF,TGCGCCAGCAGCCCCGGGCCGGGGACCTACGAGCAGTACTTC
-,TRBV28,TRBD1,TRBJ2-5,CASSAGGEETQYF,TGTGCCAGCAGTGCAGGGGGCGAAGAGACCCAGTACTTC
-,TRBV28,TRBD1,TRBJ1-2,CASSLDRGQGYGYTF,TGTGCCAGCAGTTTGGACAGGGGGCAAGGCTATGGCTACACCTTC
-,TRBV5-1,TRBD2,TRBJ2-1,CASSLSGSSYNEQFF,TGCGCCAGCAGCTTGAGCGGGAGCTCCTACAATGAGCAGTTCTTC
-,TRBV11-3,TRBD1,TRBJ1-2,CASSLESGTGSYTF,TGTGCCAGCAGCTTAGAATCAGGGACAGGGAGCTACACCTTC
-,TRBV9,-,TRBJ1-1,CASSGTVKGTEAFF,TGTGCCAGCAGCGGGACTGTCAAGGGCACTGAAGCTTTCTTT
-,TRBV15,TRBD2,TRBJ2-7,CATSRVAGGPGEQYF,TGTGCCACCAGCAGGGTAGCGGGAGGGCCGGGCGAGCAGTACTTC
-,TRBV9,-,TRBJ1-1,CASSVGLSSGTEAFF,TGTGCCAGCAGCGTAGGGTTAAGTTCAGGGACTGAAGCTTTCTTT
-,TRBV29-1,TRBD2,TRBJ2-7,CSVLRLAGGTYEQYF,TGCAGCGTTCTGCGGCTAGCGGGAGGCACCTACGAGCAGTACTTC
once,TRBV27,TRBD2,TRBJ2-1,CASSFSGGNEQFF,TGTGCCAGCAGTTTCTCGGGGGGTAATGAGCAGTTCTTC
many,TRBV5-5,TRBD1,TRBJ1-2,CASSVGQANYGYTF,TGTGCCAGCAGCGTGGGACAGGCGAACTATGGCTACACCTTC
-,TRBV5-6,TRBD1,TRBJ2-5,CASSLEGQGLRQETQYF,TGTGCCAGCAGCTTGGAAGGACAGGGTTTACGCCAAGAGACCCAGTACTTC
few,TRBV6-2/TRBV6-3,TRBD1,TRBJ2-1,CASSPGQAYNEQFF,TGTGCCAGCAGCCCGGGACAGGCCTACAATGAGCAGTTCTTC